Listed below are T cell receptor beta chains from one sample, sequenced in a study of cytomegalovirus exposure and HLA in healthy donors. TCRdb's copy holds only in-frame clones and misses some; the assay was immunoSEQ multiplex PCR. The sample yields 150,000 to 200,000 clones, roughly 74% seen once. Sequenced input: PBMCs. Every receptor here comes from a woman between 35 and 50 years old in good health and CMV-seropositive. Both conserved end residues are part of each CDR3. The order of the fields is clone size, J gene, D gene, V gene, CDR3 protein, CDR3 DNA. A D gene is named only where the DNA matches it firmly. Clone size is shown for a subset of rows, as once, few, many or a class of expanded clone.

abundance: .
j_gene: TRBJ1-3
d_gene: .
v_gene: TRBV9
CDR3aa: CASSVFDSLSGNTIYF
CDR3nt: TGTGCCAGCAGCGTTTTCGACAGTCTCTCTGGAAACACCATATATTTT

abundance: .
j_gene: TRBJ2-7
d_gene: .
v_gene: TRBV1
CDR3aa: CTSSQGIFLEAIRGSYEQYF
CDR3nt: TGCACCAGCAGCCAAGGAATCTTCCTTGAGGCCATTCGGGGATCCTACGAGCAGTACTTC

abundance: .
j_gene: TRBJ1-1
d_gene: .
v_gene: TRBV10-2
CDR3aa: CASSEFRGCEAFF
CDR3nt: TGCGCCAGCAGTGAGTTCCGAGGTTGTGAAGCTTTCTTT

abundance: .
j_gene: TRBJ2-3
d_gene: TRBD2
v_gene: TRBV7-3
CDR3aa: CASSSRLAGGTTDTQYF
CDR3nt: TGTGCCAGCAGCTCACGACTAGCGGGAGGAACCACAGATACGCAGTATTTT

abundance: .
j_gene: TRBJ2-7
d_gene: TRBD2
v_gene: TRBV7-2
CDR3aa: CASSYLAGSIYEQYF
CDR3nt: TGTGCCAGCAGCTATTTAGCGGGGTCAATATACGAGCAGTACTTC

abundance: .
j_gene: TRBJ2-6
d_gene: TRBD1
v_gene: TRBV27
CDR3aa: CASSLIGQGWAGANVLTF
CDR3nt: TGTGCCAGCAGCTTAATAGGACAGGGGTGGGCTGGGGCCAACGTCCTGACTTTC

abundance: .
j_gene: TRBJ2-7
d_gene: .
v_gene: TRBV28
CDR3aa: CASHGSVSYEQYF
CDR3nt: TGTGCCAGCCACGGTAGTGTCTCCTACGAGCAGTACTTC

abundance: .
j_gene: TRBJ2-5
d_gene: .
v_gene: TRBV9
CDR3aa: CASSPPGIQETQYF
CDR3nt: TGTGCCAGCAGCCCCCCCGGGATTCAAGAGACCCAGTACTTC

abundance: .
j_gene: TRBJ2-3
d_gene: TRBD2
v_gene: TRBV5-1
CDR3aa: CASSPPGLAGDTQYF
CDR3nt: TGCGCCAGCAGCCCACCGGGACTAGCTGGGGATACGCAGTATTTT

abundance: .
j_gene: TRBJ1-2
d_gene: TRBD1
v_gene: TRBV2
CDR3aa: CASIQQGLRGYTF
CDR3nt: TGTGCCAGCATCCAACAGGGGCTCCGTGGCTACACCTTC

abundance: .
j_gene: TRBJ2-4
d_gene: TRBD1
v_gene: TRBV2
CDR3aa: CASRRQGTDGHIQYF
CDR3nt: TGTGCCAGCAGGAGACAGGGGACCGACGGGCACATTCAGTACTTC

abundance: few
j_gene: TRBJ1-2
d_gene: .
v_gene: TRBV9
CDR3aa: CASSVGTLDTYGYTF
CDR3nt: TGTGCCAGCAGCGTAGGGACACTTGATACTTATGGCTACACCTTC

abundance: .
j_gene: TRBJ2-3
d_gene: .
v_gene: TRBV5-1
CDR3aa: CASSLDGQKSTDTQYF
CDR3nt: TGCGCCAGCAGCTTGGACGGACAGAAAAGCACAGATACGCAGTATTTT

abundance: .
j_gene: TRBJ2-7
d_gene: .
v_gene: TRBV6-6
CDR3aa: CASSYMAGFTYEQYF
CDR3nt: TGTGCCAGCAGTTACATGGCAGGATTTACCTACGAGCAGTACTTC

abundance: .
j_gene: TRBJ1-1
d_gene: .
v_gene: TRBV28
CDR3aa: CASSPRGRGNQNTEAFF
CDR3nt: TGTGCCAGCAGTCCTAGGGGTAGGGGGAACCAGAACACTGAAGCTTTCTTT

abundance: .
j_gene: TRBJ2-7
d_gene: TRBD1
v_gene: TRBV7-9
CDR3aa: CASSLTGVTYEQYF
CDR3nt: TGTGCCAGCAGCCTAACAGGGGTAACCTACGAGCAGTACTTC

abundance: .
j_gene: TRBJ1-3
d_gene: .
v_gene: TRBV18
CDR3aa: CASSPPPGAGNTIYF
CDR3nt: TGTGCCAGCTCACCACCTCCAGGGGCTGGAAACACCATATATTTT

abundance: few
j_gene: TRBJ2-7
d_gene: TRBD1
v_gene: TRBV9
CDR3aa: CASSPRQGAASEQYF
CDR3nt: TGTGCCAGCAGCCCCCGACAGGGGGCGGCTAGTGAGCAGTACTTC

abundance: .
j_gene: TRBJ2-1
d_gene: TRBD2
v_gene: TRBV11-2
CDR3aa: CASSSGLAGVYNEQFF
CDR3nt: TGTGCCAGCAGCTCGGGACTAGCGGGAGTTTACAATGAGCAGTTCTTC

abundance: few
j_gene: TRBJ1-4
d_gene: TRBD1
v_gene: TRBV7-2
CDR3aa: CASSPGQGREKLFF
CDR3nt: TGTGCCAGCAGCCCTGGACAGGGTCGGGAAAAACTGTTTTTT

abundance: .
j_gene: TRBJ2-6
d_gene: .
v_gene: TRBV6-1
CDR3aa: CASSEGTGSGANVLTF
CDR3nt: TGTGCCAGCAGCGAAGGCACAGGGTCTGGGGCCAACGTCCTGACTTTC

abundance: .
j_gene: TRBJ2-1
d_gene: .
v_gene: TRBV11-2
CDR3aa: CASSFSGGEQFF
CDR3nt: TGTGCCAGCAGCTTTTCTGGGGGGGAGCAGTTCTTC

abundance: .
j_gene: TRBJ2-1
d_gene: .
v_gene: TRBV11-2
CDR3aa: CASSLNPADNEQFF
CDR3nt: TGTGCCAGCAGCTTAAATCCAGCGGACAATGAGCAGTTCTTC

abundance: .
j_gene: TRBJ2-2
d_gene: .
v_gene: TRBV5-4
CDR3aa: CASSLDPGDTGELFF
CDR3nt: TGTGCCAGCAGCTTGGATCCAGGGGACACCGGGGAGCTGTTTTTT

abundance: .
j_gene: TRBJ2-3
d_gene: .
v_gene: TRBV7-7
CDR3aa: CASSQELGGTDTQYF
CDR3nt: TGTGCTAGCAGCCAAGAGCTGGGAGGCACAGATACGCAGTATTTT

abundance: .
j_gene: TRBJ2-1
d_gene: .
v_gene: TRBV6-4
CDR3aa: CASSDSAGYSYNEQFF
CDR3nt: TGTGCCAGCAGTGACTCGGCGGGGTACTCCTACAATGAGCAGTTCTTC

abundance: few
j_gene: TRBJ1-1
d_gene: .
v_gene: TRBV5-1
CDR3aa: CASSLRDWNTEAFF
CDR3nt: TGCGCCAGCAGCTTAAGAGACTGGAACACTGAAGCTTTCTTT

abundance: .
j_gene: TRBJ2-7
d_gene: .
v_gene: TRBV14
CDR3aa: CASSRAGLDSYEQYF
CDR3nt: TGTGCCAGCAGCCGCGCGGGACTGGACTCCTACGAGCAGTACTTC

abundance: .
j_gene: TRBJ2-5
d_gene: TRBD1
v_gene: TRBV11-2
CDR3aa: CASSLGQGVQTQYF
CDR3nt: TGTGCCAGCAGCTTAGGTCAGGGGGTACAGACCCAGTACTTC

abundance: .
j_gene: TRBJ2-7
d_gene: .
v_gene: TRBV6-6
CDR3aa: CASSLRGGEAYEQYF
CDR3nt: TGTGCCAGCTCCCTTAGGGGGGGGGAAGCCTACGAGCAGTACTTC

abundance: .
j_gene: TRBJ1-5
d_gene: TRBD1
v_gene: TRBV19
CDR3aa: CASRRGQGSNQPQHF
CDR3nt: TGTGCCAGTAGGCGGGGACAGGGGAGCAATCAACCCCAGCATTTT

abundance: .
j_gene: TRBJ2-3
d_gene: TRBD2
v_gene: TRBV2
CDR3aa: CASSLALLRGGSPDTQYF
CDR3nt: TGTGCCAGCAGTTTGGCCCTTTTGCGCGGCGGGAGCCCCGATACGCAGTATTTT

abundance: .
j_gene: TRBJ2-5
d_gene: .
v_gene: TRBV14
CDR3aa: CASSPEKGHFQETQYF
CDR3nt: TGTGCCAGCAGCCCGGAGAAGGGACACTTCCAAGAGACCCAGTACTTC

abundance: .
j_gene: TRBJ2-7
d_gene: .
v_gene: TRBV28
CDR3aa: CASSSGSYEQYF
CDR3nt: TGTGCCAGCAGTTCGGGGTCCTACGAGCAGTACTTC